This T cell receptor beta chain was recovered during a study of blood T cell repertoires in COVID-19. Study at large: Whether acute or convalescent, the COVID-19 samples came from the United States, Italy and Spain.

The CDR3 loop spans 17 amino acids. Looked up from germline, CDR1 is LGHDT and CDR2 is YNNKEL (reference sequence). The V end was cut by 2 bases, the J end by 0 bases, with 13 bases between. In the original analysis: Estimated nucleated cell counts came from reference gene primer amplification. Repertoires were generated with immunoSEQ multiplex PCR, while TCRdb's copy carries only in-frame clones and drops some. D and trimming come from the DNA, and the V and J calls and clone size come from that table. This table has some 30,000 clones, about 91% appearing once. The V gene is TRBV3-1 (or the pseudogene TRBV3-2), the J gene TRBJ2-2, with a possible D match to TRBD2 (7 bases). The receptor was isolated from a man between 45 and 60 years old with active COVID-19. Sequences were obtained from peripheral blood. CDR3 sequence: CASSQTRGGSNTGELFF. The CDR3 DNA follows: TGTGCCAGCAGCCAAACGCGCGGGGGCTCGAACACCGGGGAGCTGTTTTTT.